This T cell receptor (beta chain) was found in a study of blood T cell repertoires in COVID-19 (dated by TCRdb to the early 2020s). Describing the broader study: Samples from collaborators originated in the United States, Italy and Spain and spanned both the acute and convalescent phases of COVID-19. The prospective study material was composed of cDNA or gDNA derived from T cells, B-cell-depleted T cells, or PBMCs. Subjects who had been exposed to COVID-19, were actively infected with it, or had recovered from it provided the deeply sampled blood TCRbeta repertoires that made up the dataset. The repertoires were made available in a free public database intended to serve as a resource for research on the immune response to SARS-CoV-2. Samples came from the ongoing ImmuneRACE study (first 160 participants) plus 1,254 subjects from 6 global collaborators. The sample metadata nearly always contained a de-identified subject ID, COVID-19 status, age in years and sex. Where available, HLA class I and class II types were taken from metadata supplied by the sample provider and were not determined by assay-based typing.

On this clone itself: The antigen it recognizes is unknown. No base quality values were provided; no much bigger clone lies one nucleotide off.

Overall results and qualifications from the work: The quantity of clinical and demographic metadata differed by source and by participant and was supplied without curation.

V lost 1 base and J lost 4 bases; the stretch between them is 16 bases long. The CDR3 has 16 amino acids, counting the end cysteine and phenylalanine. Solely the CDR3 DNA is kept, with 48 bases framed from the first base. CDR1 and CDR2 are read off the germline V gene as LGHNA and YSLEER. TCRbeta CDR3 regions were amplified from genomic DNA using the immunoSEQ Assay, a bias-controlled multiplex PCR. In the authors' own workflow: Within the assay, amplification of reference gene primers was used to estimate how many nucleated cells each sample contained. To quantify the absolute abundance of each unique TCRbeta CDR3 rearrangement, sequence reads were collapsed and filtered. Productive Simpson clonality was computed per sample as the square root of Simpson's diversity index over productive rearrangements. In its TCRdb copy, this immuneACCESS table keeps in-frame sequences only and misses some clones. Where compared with another copy, unresolved V genes explain less than half of these, and the others have no known cause. That table gives V, J and clone size, and the DNA gave D and trimming. The sample table lists 84,000 or so clones, more than 60% of them with a count of one. Less than 60% of the sample comes from the top ten.

Each collaborating institution followed its own protocols to collect whole blood in K2EDTA tubes. Collaborator samples were shipped for TCRbeta analysis as frozen whole blood, isolated PBMCs, or DNA extracted from either sample type. The sample consisted of peripheral blood. The chain employs TRBV4-3 and TRBJ2-5; possibly the D gene is TRBD1, per 6 matching bases. The source is a human donor in a cohort sampled during active COVID-19. The CDR3 reads as follows: CASSQGNRARSETQYF. The nucleotide sequence reads TGCGCCAGCAGCCAAGGCAACAGGGCCCGATCAGAGACCCAGTACTTC.